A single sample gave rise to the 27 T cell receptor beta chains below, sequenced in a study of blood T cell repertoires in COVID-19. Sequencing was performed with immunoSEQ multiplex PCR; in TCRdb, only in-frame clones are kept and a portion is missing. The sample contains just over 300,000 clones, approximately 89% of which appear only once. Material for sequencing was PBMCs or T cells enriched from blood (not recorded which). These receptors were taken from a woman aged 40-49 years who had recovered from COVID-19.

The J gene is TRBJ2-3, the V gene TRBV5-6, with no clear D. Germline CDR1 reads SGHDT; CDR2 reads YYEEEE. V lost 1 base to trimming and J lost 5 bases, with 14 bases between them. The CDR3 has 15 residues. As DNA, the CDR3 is TGTGCCAGCAGCTTGCCTCGGTCCCGGGTAGATACGCAGTATTTT. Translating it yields CASSLPRSRVDTQYF.

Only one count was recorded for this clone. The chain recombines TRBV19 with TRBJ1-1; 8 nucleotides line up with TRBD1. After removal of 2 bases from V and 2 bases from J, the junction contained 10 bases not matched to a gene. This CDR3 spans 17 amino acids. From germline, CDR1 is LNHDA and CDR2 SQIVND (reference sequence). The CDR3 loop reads CASSITPRDRGNTEAFF. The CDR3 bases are TGTGCCAGTAGTATAACCCCTCGAGACAGGGGAAACACTGAAGCTTTCTTT.

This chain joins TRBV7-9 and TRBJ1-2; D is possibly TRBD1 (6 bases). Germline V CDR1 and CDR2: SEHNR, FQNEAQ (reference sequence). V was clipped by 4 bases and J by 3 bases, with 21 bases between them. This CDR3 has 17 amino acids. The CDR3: CASSSRTAGNPYYGYTF. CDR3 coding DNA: TGTGCCAGCAGCTCCCGGACAGCCGGGAATCCATACTATGGCTACACCTTC.

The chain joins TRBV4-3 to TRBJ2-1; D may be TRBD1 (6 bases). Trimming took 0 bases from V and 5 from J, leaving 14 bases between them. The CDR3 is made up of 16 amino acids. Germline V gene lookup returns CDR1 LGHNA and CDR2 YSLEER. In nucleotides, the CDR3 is TGCGCCAGCAGCCAAGATGCAGGGGACACTGACAATGAGCAGTTCTTC. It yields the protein CASSQDAGDTDNEQFF.

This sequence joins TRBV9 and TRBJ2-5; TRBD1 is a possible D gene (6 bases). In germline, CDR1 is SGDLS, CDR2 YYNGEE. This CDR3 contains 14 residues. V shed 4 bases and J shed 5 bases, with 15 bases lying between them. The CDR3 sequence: CASSPRDIFETQYF. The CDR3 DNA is TGTGCCAGCAGCCCCCGGGACATTTTCGAGACCCAGTACTTC.

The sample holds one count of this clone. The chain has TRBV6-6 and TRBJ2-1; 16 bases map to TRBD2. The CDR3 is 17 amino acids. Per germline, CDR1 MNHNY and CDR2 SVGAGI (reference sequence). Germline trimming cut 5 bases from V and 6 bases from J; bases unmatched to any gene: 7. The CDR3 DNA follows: TGTGCCAGCAGTCTGGGACTAGCGGGAGGGGAGGGCAATGAGCAGTTCTTC. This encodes CASSLGLAGGEGNEQFF.

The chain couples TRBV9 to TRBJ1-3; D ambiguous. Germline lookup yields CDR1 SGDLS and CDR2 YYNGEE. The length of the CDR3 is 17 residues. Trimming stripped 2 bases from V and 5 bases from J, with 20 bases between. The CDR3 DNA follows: TGTGCCAGCAGCGTGGAACAGCGGGTCTATGGGAGAAACACCATATATTTT. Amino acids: CASSVEQRVYGRNTIYF.

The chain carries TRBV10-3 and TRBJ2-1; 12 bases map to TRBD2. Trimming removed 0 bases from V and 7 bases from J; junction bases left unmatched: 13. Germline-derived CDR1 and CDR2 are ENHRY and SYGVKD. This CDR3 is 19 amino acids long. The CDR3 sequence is CAISESRGLGLAGLNEQFF. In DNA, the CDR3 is TGTGCCATCAGTGAGTCGAGGGGCCTCGGACTAGCGGGATTAAATGAGCAGTTCTTC.

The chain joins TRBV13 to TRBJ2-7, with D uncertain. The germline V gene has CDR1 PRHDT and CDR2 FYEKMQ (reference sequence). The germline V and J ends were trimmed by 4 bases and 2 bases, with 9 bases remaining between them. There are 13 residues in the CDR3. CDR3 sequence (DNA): TGTGCCAGCAGCTCACACCGTACCTACGAGCAGTACTTC. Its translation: CASSSHRTYEQYF.

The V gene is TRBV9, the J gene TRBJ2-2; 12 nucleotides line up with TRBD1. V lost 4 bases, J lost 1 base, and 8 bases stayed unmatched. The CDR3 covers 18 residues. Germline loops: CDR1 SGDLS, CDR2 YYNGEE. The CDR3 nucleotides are TGTGCCAGCAGCAAAGGAGGGACAGGGGGCAGGAACACCGGGGAGCTGTTTTTT. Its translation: CASSKGGTGGRNTGELFF.

CDR3 in DNA: TGTGCCAGTAGTATTTTAAGATTGAAGGGGTTGGACTATGGCTACACCTTC. It translates to CASSILRLKGLDYGYTF. The V and J genes are TRBV19 and TRBJ1-2; D is perhaps TRBD1 (5 bases). The ends were cut back, 3 bases at V and 3 bases at J, with 20 bases in the middle. The germline CDR1 and CDR2 sequences are LNHDA and SQIVND (reference sequence). The CDR3 length is 17 residues.

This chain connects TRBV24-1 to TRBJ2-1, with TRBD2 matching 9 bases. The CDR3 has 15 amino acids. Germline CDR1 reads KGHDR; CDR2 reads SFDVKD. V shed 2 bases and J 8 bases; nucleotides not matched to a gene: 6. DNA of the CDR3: TGTGCCACCAGTGATTGGGCGGGGGGGCCCCATGAGCAGTTCTTC. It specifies CATSDWAGGPHEQFF.

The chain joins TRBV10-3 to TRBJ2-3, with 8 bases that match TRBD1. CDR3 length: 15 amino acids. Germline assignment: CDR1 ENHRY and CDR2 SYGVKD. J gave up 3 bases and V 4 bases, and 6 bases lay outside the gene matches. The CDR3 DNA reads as TGTGCCATCAGTGGTGTGACAGGGGAAACAGATACGCAGTATTTT. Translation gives CAISGVTGETDTQYF.

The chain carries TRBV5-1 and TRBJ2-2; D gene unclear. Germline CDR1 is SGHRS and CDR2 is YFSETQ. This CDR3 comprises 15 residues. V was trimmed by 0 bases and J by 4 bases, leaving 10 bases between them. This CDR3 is CASSLEASSTGELFF. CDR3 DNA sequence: TGCGCCAGCAGCTTGGAAGCTAGTAGCACCGGGGAGCTGTTTTTT.

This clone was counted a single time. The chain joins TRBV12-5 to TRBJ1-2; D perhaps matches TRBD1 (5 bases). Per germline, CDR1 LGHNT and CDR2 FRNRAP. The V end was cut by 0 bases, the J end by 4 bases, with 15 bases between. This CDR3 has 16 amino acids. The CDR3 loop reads CASGLVQAGPIYGYTF. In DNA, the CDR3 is TGTGCTAGTGGTTTGGTACAAGCAGGGCCCATCTATGGCTACACCTTC.

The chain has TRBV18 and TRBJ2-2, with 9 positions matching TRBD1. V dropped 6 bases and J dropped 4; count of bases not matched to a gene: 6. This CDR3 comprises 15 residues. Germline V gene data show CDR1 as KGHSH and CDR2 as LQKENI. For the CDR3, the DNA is TGTGCCAGCTCCGCGACAGGGGGGAGCACCGGGGAGCTGTTTTTT. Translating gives CASSATGGSTGELFF. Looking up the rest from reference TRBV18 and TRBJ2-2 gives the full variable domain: NAGVMQNPRHLVRRRGQEARLRCSPMKGHSHVYWYRQLPEEGLKFMVYLQKENIIDESGMPKERFSAEFPKEGPSILRIQQVVRGDSAAYFCASSATGGSTGELFFGEGSRLTVL.

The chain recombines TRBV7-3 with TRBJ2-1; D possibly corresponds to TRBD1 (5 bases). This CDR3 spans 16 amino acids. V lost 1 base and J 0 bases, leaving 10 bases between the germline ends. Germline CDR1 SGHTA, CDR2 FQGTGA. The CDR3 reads CASSLMGPSSYNEQFF. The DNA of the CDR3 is TGTGCCAGCAGCTTAATGGGGCCCTCCTCCTACAATGAGCAGTTCTTC.

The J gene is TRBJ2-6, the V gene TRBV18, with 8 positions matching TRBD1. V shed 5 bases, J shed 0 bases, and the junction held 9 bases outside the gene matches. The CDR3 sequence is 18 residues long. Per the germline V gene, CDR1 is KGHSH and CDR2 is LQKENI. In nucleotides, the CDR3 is TGTGCCAGCTCATTCTATGGGACAGGCAGCTCTGGGGCCAACGTCCTGACTTTC. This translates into CASSFYGTGSSGANVLTF.

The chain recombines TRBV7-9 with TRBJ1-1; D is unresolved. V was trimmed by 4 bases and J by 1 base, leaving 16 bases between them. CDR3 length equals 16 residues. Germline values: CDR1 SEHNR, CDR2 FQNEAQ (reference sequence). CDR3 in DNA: TGTGCCAGCAGCTCAACGGCGGGCACCGCGAACACTGAAGCTTTCTTT. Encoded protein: CASSSTAGTANTEAFF.

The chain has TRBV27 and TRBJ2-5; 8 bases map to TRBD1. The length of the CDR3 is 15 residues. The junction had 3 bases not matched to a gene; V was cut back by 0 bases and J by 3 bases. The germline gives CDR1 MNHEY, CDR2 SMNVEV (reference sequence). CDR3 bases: TGTGCCAGCAGTTTATCGCTGACAGGGGAAGAGACCCAGTACTTC. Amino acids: CASSLSLTGEETQYF.

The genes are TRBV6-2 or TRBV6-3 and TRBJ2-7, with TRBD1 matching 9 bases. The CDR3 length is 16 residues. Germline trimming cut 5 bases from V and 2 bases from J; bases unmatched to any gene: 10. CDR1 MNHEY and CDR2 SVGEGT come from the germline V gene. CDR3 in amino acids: CASSASGQGLPYEQYF. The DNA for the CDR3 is TGTGCCAGCAGTGCTTCGGGACAGGGACTCCCCTACGAGCAGTACTTC.

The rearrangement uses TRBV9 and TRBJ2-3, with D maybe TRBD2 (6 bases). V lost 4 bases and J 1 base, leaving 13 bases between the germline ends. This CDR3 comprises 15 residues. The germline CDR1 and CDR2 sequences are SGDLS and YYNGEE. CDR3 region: CASSPRSGGTDTQYF. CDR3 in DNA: TGTGCCAGCAGCCCCCGATCGGGGGGCACAGATACGCAGTATTTT.

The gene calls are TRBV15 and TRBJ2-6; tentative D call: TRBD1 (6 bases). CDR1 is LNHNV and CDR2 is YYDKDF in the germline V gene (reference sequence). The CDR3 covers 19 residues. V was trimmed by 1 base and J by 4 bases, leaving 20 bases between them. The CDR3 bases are TGTGCCACCAGCAGAGGTCGGGACACCGGTACCCGCGGGGCCAACGTCCTGACTTTC. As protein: CATSRGRDTGTRGANVLTF. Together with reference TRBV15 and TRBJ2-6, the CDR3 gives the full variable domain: DAMVIQNPRYQVTQFGKPVTLSCSQTLNHNVMYWYQQKSSQAPKLLFHYYDKDFNNEADTPDNFQSRRPNTSFCFLDIRSPGLGDTAMYLCATSRGRDTGTRGANVLTFGAGSRLTVL.

CDR3 in amino acids: CASSVALEGAGYTF. The CDR3 DNA reads as TGTGCCAGCAGCGTAGCTCTGGAGGGGGCGGGCTACACCTTC. The chain couples TRBV9 to TRBJ1-2, with 7 bases fitting TRBD1. V shed 0 bases, J shed 8 bases, and the junction held 7 bases outside the gene matches. The CDR3 has 14 amino acids. Germline CDR1 is SGDLS and CDR2 is YYNGEE.

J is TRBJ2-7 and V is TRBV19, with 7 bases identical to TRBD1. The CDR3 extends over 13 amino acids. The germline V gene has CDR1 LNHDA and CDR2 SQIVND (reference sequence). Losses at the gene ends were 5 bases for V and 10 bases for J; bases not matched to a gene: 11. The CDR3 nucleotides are TGTGCCAGTAGTGCCTGGGACAGCCTGGAACAGTACTTC. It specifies CASSAWDSLEQYF.

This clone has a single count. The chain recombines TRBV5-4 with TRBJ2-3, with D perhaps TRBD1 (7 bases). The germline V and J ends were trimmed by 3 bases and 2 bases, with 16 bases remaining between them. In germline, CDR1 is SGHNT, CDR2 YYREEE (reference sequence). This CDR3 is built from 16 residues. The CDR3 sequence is CASSSYQGGHTDTQYF. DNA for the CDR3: TGTGCCAGCAGCTCCTATCAGGGGGGACACACAGATACGCAGTATTTT.

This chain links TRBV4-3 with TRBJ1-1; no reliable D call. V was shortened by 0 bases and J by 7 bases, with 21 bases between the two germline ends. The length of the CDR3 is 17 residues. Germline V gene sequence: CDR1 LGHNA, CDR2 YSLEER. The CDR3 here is CASSQEREQPAGREAFF. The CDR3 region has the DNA TGCGCCAGCAGCCAAGAGCGGGAACAACCAGCCGGACGTGAAGCTTTCTTT.